This T cell receptor beta chain was identified during a study of yellow fever vaccine responses in identical twins. Whole-study results and caveats: Reportedly, twins' vaccine T cell responses looked partly convergent and partly personalized.

In TCRdb, the RT-PCR reads were re-called with MiXCR into one record per CDR3 protein. This table holds under 12,000 distinct CDR3 sequences, 70% to 85% found once. This clonotype was detected once. Its antigen is as yet unknown. CDR1 is ENHRY and CDR2 is SYGVKD in the germline V gene. Losses at the gene ends were 5 bases for V and 5 bases for J; bases not matched to a gene: 11. CDR3 length: 15 amino acids. This specimen was T cells from blood (PBMCs), unsorted or a sorted subset (not recorded which), taken before or after yellow fever vaccination (not recorded which). The chain employs TRBV10-3 and TRBJ1-1; 7 nucleotides agree with TRBD1. This sequence originates from a woman aged 18-30 years who received the yellow fever vaccine. CDR3 DNA: TGTGCCATCAGTTTACCGGGACAGCAAGGAACTGAAGCTTTCTTT. Translating it yields CAISLPGQQGTEAFF.